The 16 T cell receptor beta chains below were found in one sample sequenced in a study of T cells in Graves' hyperthyroidism and ophthalmopathy. Amplified regions were TCR beta CDR3 sequences from RNA transcripts. HTBI primers were the set used in a first-round RT-PCR of the TCR CDR3. TCRdb ran MiXCR on the multiplex PCR reads and lists one entry per CDR3 protein. The sample consists of 540,000 or so distinct CDR3 sequences, approximately 14% of them appearing once. The sequencing sample was made of blood. The receptors derive from a woman under 40 with Graves' hyperthyroidism.

This clonotype showed up many times. The gene calls are TRBV6-6 and TRBJ1-1; D is undetermined. From germline, CDR1 is MNHNY and CDR2 SVGAGI (reference sequence). Trimming left V 0 bases short and J 3 bases short, with 17 bases between. The CDR3 is 17 residues long. Written as DNA, the CDR3 is TGTGCCAGCAGTTACTCGAGAGGGTCAATGAGGGACACTGAAGCTTTCTTT. Its protein is CASSYSRGSMRDTEAFF.

This clonotype was seen many times. The rearrangement uses TRBV6-5 and TRBJ1-1; no reliable D call. Germline V lookup: CDR1 MNHEY, CDR2 SVGAGI. V was shortened by 2 bases and J by 3 bases, with 7 bases between the two germline ends. There are 13 residues in the CDR3. As DNA, the CDR3 is TGTGCCAGCAGTTACGGGGAGCACACTGAAGCTTTCTTT. This translates into CASSYGEHTEAFF.

V and J are TRBV20-1 and TRBJ2-1; D unclear. The V and J ends lost 6 bases and 10 bases respectively, with 10 bases between them. There are 10 residues in the CDR3. The germline V gene has CDR1 DFQATT and CDR2 SNEGSKA (reference sequence). CDR3 loop: CSALILEQFF. Here the CDR3 DNA reads TGCAGTGCGCTAATCCTAGAGCAGTTCTTC.

Regarding this clonotype: One junction end does not reproduce the germline sequence, and a read error may be involved. The CDR3 spells CAGSLEGTTTYEQYF. In DNA form, the CDR3 reads TGTGCCGGCAGCTTGGAGGGGACTACGACCTACGAGCAGTACTTC. The rearrangement links TRBV7-9 to TRBJ2-7, with 7 positions matching TRBD2. This CDR3 contains 15 residues. Germline values: CDR1 SEHNR, CDR2 FQNEAQ (reference sequence).

This clonotype was recorded at least ten times. The rearrangement links TRBV12-3 or TRBV12-4 to TRBJ1-5; D is undetermined. V lost 3 bases, J lost 1 base, and 19 bases lay in between. CDR3 length: 18 residues. The CDR3 is CASSFRAWAGESNQPQHF. Written as DNA, the CDR3 is TGTGCCAGCAGTTTTCGTGCGTGGGCAGGAGAGAGCAATCAGCCCCAGCATTTT.

Here the CDR3 DNA reads TGCGCCAGCAGCTTAGGTAGCGGCCGGAGGGACGAGCAGTACTTC. Encoded protein: CASSLGSGRRDEQYF. The chain carries TRBV5-1 and TRBJ2-7, with D possibly TRBD2 on 6 matching bases. The CDR3 length is 15 residues. Trimming shortened V by 2 bases and J by 5 bases, and 17 bases separated the two germline ends. The V gene's germline CDR1 is SGHRS and CDR2 YFSETQ.

This clonotype was found many times. The chain links TRBV18 to TRBJ2-1; D perhaps matches TRBD2 (6 bases). Germline CDR1 is KGHSH and CDR2 is LQKENI. This CDR3 is 14 amino acids long. V lost 2 bases to trimming and J lost 3 bases, with 8 bases between them. CDR3 region: CASSPGGNYNEQFF. In DNA form, the CDR3 reads TGTGCCAGCTCACCAGGAGGGAACTACAATGAGCAGTTCTTC.

The table lists this clonotype with a few counts. This chain joins TRBV9 and TRBJ2-2; perhaps TRBD2 as D (6 bases). This CDR3 has 14 amino acids. Germline-derived CDR1 and CDR2 are SGDLS and YYNGEE. Between the trimmed V and J ends, which lost 3 bases and 6 bases, there was a span of 12 bases. The CDR3 bases are TGTGCCAGCAGCGGGCGGGAAGGGGCCGGGGAGCTGTTTTTT. Its translation: CASSGREGAGELFF.

This clonotype was observed at least ten times. The chain is built from TRBV15 and TRBJ1-6; 9 positions match TRBD1. The CDR3 consists of 18 residues. V shed 4 bases and J 5 bases; nucleotides not matched to a gene: 12. In germline, CDR1 is LNHNV, CDR2 YYDKDF (reference sequence). CDR3 nucleotides: TGTGCCACCAGCAAATATTACAGGGGGCGGATTGATAATTCACCCCTCCACTTT. Amino acids: CATSKYYRGRIDNSPLHF.

The chain joins TRBV29-1 to TRBJ2-7; D is undetermined. CDR3 length: 14 residues. V was cut by 2 bases and J by 6 bases, with 17 bases left in between. In germline, CDR1 is SQVTM, CDR2 ANQGSEA. The DNA for the CDR3 is TGCAGCGTTGAAATATTGGCGCCGCCCGCCGAGCAGTACTTC. As protein: CSVEILAPPAEQYF.

This clonotype showed up many times. This chain connects TRBV12-3 or TRBV12-4 to TRBJ2-3, with D perhaps matching TRBD1 (6 bases). The CDR3 totals 15 residues. The V gene lost 5 bases and the J gene lost 2 bases, with 14 bases spanning the gap. The CDR3 DNA reads TGTGCCAGCAGTACAGAAGGACAGAACACAGATACGCAGTATTTT. Its protein is CASSTEGQNTDTQYF.

The chain links TRBV18 to TRBJ1-3, with D unresolved. V was shortened by 0 bases and J by 1 base, with 7 bases between the two germline ends. The CDR3 is 15 residues long. In germline, CDR1 is KGHSH, CDR2 LQKENI. The CDR3 protein is CASSPPGKSGNTIYF. The CDR3 DNA follows: TGTGCCAGCTCACCACCGGGGAAGTCTGGAAACACCATATATTTT.

This clonotype showed up just a few times. The chain links TRBV20-1 to TRBJ1-5; 8 bases align to TRBD1. Germline assignment: CDR1 DFQATT and CDR2 SNEGSKA (reference sequence). This CDR3 is 14 amino acids long. The V and J ends lost 6 bases and 2 bases, in that order; junction bases with no gene match: 6. In DNA, the CDR3 is TGCAGTGCCCTACAGGGGGGAGGCAATCAGCCCCAGCATTTT. Translation: CSALQGGGNQPQHF.

This clonotype was seen only a few times. This chain connects TRBV27 to TRBJ2-4; 7 bases agree with TRBD1. CDR3 length: 17 amino acids. Losses at the gene ends were 6 bases for V and 1 base for J; bases not matched to a gene: 12. Germline values: CDR1 MNHEY, CDR2 SMNVEV (reference sequence). The CDR3 DNA sequence: TGTGCCAGCAGACAACGAACAGGGGCCGTCGCCAAAAACATTCAGTACTTC. Translating it yields CASRQRTGAVAKNIQYF.

This clonotype was seen a few times. The rearrangement links TRBV11-3 to TRBJ2-1; 9 bases are a match to TRBD2. Trimming took 5 bases from V and 8 from J; bases not matched to a gene: 10. This CDR3 contains 15 residues. The germline gives CDR1 SGHNT, CDR2 YENEEA. The CDR3 DNA reads TGTGCCAGCAGCAAAATAGCGGGAGTAGTCGATGAGCAGTTCTTC. Amino acid sequence: CASSKIAGVVDEQFF.

The chain combines TRBV29-1 with TRBJ2-1; TRBD1 matches 10 bases. Germline V gene data show CDR1 as SQVTM and CDR2 as ANQGSEA. The junction had 6 bases not matched to a gene; V was cut back by 7 bases and J by 9 bases. The CDR3 has 12 residues. CDR3 nucleotide sequence: TGCAGCGCGGACAGGGGGGGGGGTGAGCAGTTCTTC. Its translation: CSADRGGGEQFF.